This T cell receptor (beta chain) originates from a study of blood T cell repertoires in COVID-19 (dated by TCRdb to the early 2020s). About the study as a whole: Samples from collaborators originated in the United States, Italy and Spain and spanned both the acute and convalescent phases of COVID-19. The prospective study material was composed of cDNA or gDNA derived from T cells, B-cell-depleted T cells, or PBMCs. The samples were drawn from the first 160 participants of the ongoing ImmuneRACE study and from more than 1,000 subjects provided by 6 global collaborators. The repertoires were released in a freely available public database meant as a resource for research on the immune response to SARS-CoV-2. HLA class I and class II types, where available, came from metadata supplied by the sample provider rather than from assay-based typing. A de-identified subject ID, COVID-19 status, age in years and sex were almost always included in the sample metadata. The dataset comprised deeply sampled blood TCRbeta repertoires from subjects exposed to, actively infected with, or recovered from COVID-19. Results and caveats for the whole study, not just this receptor: How much clinical and demographic metadata was included differed by source and by participant, and the metadata was provided uncurated.

Participants in the prospective study were aged roughly 18 to 100 years, lived in 20 to 30 United States geographic areas, and enrolled through a virtual design. In the prospective study, cohorts were assigned on the basis of participant-reported clinical history obtained from a screening survey and a study questionnaire. Recovered participants in ImmuneRACE Cohort 3 were defined by two consecutive negative NP/OP PCR tests, clearance by a healthcare professional, or resolution of symptoms. Mobile phlebotomists in the prospective study collected whole blood, serum and a nasopharyngeal or oropharyngeal swab from every participant. Participants in the prospective study had the option to provide additional blood draws and questionnaires over an approximately 2-month period. Prospective study blood samples were shipped either frozen or at room temperature before DNA extraction. Regarding this clone: What antigen it recognizes has not been identified. One base away there is no much larger clone; base qualities are not given.

The immunoSEQ Assay, a bias-controlled multiplex PCR, was used to amplify TCRbeta CDR3 regions from genomic DNA. The original methods were these. Nucleated cell counts per sample were estimated from amplification of reference gene primers within the assay. To quantify the absolute abundance of each unique TCRbeta CDR3 rearrangement, sequence reads were collapsed and filtered. Productive Simpson clonality was computed per sample as the square root of Simpson's diversity index over productive rearrangements. TCRdb mirrors the immuneACCESS table, restricted to in-frame sequences. Some clones are absent from its copies; in checked studies, under half trace to an unresolved V gene, and the reason for the others is unknown. V and J calls and clone size are those listed in that table; D and trimming were worked out from the DNA. The sample includes 110,000 to 150,000 clones, with approximately 86% observed a single time. The ten largest clonotypes hold 6.2% of the sample.

Material: PBMCs or T cells enriched from blood (not recorded which). The receptor was derived from a woman aged 40 to 50 who had recovered from COVID-19.

The CDR3 is CASSQDSSGNTIYF. The base sequence is TGTGCCAGCAGCCAAGATAGCTCTGGAAACACCATATATTTT. This chain is built from TRBV3-1 (or the pseudogene TRBV3-2) and TRBJ1-3, with no confidently assigned D gene. The junction shows trimming of 0 bases on V and 0 bases on J, plus 3 bases between the germline ends. Counted from cysteine to phenylalanine, this CDR3 has 14 amino acids. CDR3 DNA only is kept here, 42 bases in frame from base 1. CDR1 and CDR2 (LGHDT, YNNKEL) derive from the germline V gene (reference sequence).